This T cell receptor beta chain was retrieved from a study of shared clonotypes between healthy human individuals. In the study overall: The study used three CD4 naive, three CD4 memory, two CD8 naive and one CD8 memory plate per donor.

Splitting of CD4+ cells produced CD45RA+ naive and CD45RA-negative memory subsets. The CDR3 loop spans 14 amino acids. V shed 6 bases and J shed 4 bases, with 12 bases lying between them. Germline V CDR1 and CDR2: LNHDA, SQIVND (reference sequence). The authors' processing: Because ImmunoSEQ provided only junction sequences with no quality scores, the filtering differed. Assay used: immunoSEQ multiplex PCR; TCRdb lists only in-frame clones, some missing. For V, J and clone size, that table is used; D and trimming come from the DNA. The repertoire includes around 2.1 million clones, roughly 95% of them detected once, and approximately 0.13% sits in the top ten.

The chain joins TRBV19 to TRBJ1-4; possibly TRBD1 for D (5 bases). The clonotype was recovered from a man aged 18-30 years in good health. The sequenced material came from naive CD4+ T cells sorted from blood. The sample's subset: CD45RA+ positively selected. In DNA form, the CDR3 reads TGTGCCAGTAGAGAGAGGGGATTTAATGAAAAACTGTTTTTT. Translating it yields CASRERGFNEKLFF.